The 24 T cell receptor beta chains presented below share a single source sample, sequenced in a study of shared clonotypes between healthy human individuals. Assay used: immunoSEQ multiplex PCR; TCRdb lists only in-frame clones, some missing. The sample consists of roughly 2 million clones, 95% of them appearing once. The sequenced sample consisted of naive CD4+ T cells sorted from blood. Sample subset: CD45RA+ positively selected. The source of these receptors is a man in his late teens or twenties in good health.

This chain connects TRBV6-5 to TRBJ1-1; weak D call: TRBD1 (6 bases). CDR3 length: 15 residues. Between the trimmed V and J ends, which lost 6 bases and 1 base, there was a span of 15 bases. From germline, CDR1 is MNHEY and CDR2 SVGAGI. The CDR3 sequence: CASRHRQAPNTEAFF. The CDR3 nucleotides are TGTGCCAGCAGACATCGACAGGCTCCGAACACTGAAGCTTTCTTT.

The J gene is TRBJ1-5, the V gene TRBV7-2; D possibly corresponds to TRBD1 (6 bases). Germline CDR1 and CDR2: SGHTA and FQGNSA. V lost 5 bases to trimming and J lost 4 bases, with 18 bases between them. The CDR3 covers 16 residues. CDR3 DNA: TGTGCCAGCAGCGAAACCACAGGGAACCCTAATCAGCCCCAGCATTTT. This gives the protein CASSETTGNPNQPQHF.

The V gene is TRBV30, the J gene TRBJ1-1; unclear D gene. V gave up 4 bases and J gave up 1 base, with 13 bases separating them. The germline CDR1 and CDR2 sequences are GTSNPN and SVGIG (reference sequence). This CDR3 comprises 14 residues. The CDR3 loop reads CAWIDGWRNTEAFF. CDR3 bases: TGTGCCTGGATAGACGGGTGGAGGAACACTGAAGCTTTCTTT.

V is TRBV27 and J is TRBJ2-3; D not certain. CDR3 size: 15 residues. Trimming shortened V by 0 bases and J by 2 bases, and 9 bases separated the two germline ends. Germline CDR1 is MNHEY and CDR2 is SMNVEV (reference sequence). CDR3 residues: CASSLSIQFTDTQYF. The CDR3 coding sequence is TGTGCCAGCAGTTTATCTATACAGTTCACAGATACGCAGTATTTT.

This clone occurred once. CDR3 sequence: CASSLEPTRAQYF. CDR3 nucleotides: TGTGCCAGCAGCTTAGAGCCGACTAGGGCGCAGTATTTT. The rearrangement links TRBV7-2 to TRBJ2-3, with TRBD2 as a possible D gene (6 bases). CDR1 SGHTA and CDR2 FQGNSA come from the germline V gene. The V end was cut by 1 base, the J end by 10 bases, with 12 bases between. CDR3 length: 13 amino acids.

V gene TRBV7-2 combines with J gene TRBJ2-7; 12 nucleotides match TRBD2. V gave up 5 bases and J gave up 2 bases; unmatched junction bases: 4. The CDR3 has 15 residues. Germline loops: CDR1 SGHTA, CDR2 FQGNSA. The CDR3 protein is CASSVLAGGAYEQYF. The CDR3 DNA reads TGTGCCAGCAGCGTCCTAGCGGGAGGGGCCTACGAGCAGTACTTC.

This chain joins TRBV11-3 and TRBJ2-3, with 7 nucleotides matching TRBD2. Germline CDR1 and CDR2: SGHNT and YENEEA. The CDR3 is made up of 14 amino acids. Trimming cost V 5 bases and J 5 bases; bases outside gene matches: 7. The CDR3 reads CASSPGRALDTQYF. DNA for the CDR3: TGTGCCAGCAGCCCGGGGAGGGCCCTAGATACGCAGTATTTT.

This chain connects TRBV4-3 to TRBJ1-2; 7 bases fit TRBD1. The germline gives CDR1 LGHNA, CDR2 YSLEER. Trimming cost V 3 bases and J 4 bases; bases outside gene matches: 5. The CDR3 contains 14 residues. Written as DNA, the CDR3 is TGCGCCAGCAGCCACCTGACAGGGACCTATGGCTACACCTTC. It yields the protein CASSHLTGTYGYTF.

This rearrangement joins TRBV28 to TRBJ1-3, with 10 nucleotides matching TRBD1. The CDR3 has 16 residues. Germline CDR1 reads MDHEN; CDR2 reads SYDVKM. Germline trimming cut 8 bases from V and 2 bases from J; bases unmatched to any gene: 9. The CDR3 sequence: CASSGQGRGPGNTIYF. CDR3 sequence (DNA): TGTGCCAGCTCGGGACAGGGGAGGGGCCCTGGAAACACCATATATTTT. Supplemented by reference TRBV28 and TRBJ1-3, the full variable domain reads DVKVTQSSRYLVKRTGEKVFLECVQDMDHENMFWYRQDPGLGLRLIYFSYDVKMKEKGDIPEGYSVSREKKERFSLILESASTNQTSMYLCASSGQGRGPGNTIYFGEGSWLTVV.

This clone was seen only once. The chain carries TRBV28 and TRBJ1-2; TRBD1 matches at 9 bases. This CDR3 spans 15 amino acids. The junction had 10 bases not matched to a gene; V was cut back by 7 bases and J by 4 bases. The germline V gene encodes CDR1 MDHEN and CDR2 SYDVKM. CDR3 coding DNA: TGTGCCAGCACCCTGACCGGGACAGGGAGCTATGGCTACACCTTC. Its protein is CASTLTGTGSYGYTF.

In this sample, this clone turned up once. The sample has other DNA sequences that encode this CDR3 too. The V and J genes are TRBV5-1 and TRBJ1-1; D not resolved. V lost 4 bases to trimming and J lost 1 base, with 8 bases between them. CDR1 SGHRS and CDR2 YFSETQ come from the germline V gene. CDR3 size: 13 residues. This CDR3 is CASSPSGNTEAFF. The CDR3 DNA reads TGCGCCAGCAGCCCGAGCGGGAACACTGAAGCTTTCTTT.

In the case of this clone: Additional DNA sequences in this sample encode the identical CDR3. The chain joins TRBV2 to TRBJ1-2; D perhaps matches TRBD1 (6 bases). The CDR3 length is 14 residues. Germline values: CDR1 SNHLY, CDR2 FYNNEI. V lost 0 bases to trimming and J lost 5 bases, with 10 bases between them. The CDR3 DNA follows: TGTGCCAGCAGTGAAGCGCTACAGGGATATGGCTACACCTTC. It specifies CASSEALQGYGYTF.

Here the CDR3 reads CASSAGTSGGTDTQYF. CDR3 bases: TGTGCCAGCAGCGCCGGGACTAGCGGGGGCACAGATACGCAGTATTTT. V is TRBV11-3 and J is TRBJ2-3; 13 bases map to TRBD2. The J segment lost 1 base and the V segment lost 5 bases, leaving 3 bases of the junction unmatched. Germline V gives CDR1 SGHNT, CDR2 YENEEA. This CDR3 is 16 amino acids long.

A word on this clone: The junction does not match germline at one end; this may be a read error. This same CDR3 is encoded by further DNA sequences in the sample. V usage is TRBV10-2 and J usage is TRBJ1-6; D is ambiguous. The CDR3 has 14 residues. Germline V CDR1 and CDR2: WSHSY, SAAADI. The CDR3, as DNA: TGCGCCAGCAGTGAGTCTGGGAGGGATTCACCTCTCCACTTT. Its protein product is CASSESGRDSPLHF.

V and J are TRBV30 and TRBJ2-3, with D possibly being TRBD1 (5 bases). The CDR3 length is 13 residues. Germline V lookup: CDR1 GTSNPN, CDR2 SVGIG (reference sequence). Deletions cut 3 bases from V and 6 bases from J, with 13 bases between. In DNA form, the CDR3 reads TGTGCCTGGAGACTCAAAGGGGTGGATACGCAGTATTTT. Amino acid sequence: CAWRLKGVDTQYF.

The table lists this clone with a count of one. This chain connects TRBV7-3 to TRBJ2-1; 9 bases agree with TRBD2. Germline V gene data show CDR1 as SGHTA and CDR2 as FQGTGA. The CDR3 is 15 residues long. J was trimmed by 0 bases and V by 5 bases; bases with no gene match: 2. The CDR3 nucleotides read TGTGCCAGCAGCCCTAGCGGGGTCTCCTACAATGAGCAGTTCTTC. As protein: CASSPSGVSYNEQFF.

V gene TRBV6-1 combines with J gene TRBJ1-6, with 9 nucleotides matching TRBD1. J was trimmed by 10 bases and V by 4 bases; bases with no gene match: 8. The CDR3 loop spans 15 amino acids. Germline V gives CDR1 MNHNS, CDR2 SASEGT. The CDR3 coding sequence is TGTGCCAGCAGTGGTTTAGGGACAGGGAGCTCACCCCTCCACTTT. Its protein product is CASSGLGTGSSPLHF.

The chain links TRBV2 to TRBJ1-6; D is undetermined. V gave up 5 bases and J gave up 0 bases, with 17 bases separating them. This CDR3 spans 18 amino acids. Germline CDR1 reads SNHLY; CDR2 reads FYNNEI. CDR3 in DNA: TGTGCCAGCAGTATTCCCAGTGGATACACCTCCTATAATTCACCCCTCCACTTT. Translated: CASSIPSGYTSYNSPLHF.

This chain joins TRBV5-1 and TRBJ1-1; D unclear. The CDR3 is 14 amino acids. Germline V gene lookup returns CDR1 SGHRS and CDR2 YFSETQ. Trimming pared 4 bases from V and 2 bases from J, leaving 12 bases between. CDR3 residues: CASSGRTANTEAFF. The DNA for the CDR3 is TGCGCCAGCAGCGGACGGACGGCTAACACTGAAGCTTTCTTT. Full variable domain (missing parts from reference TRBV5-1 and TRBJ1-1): KAGVTQTPRYLIKTRGQQVTLSCSPISGHRSVSWYQQTPGQGLQFLFEYFSETQRNKGNFPGRFSGRQFSNSRSEMNVSTLELGDSALYLCASSGRTANTEAFFGQGTRLTVV.

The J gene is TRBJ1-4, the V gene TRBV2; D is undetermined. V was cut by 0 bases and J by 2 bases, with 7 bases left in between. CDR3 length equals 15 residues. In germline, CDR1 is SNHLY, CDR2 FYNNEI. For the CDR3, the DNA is TGTGCCAGCAGTGAAGCTGGTATTACTAATGAAAAACTGTTTTTT. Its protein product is CASSEAGITNEKLFF.

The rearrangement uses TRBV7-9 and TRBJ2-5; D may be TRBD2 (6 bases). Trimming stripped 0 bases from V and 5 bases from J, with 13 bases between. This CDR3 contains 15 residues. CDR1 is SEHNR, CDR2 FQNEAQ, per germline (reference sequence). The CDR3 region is CASSLAGGGGETQYF. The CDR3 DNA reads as TGTGCCAGCAGCTTAGCGGGCGGAGGAGGGGAGACCCAGTACTTC.

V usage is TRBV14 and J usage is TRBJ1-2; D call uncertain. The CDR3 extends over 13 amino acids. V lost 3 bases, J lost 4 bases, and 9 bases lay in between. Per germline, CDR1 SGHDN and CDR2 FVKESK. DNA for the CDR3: TGTGCCAGCAGCCATGACGGAATCTATGGCTACACCTTC. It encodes CASSHDGIYGYTF. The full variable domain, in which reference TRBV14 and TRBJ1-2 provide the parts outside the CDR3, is EAGVTQFPSHSVIEKGQTVTLRCDPISGHDNLYWYRRVMGKEIKFLLHFVKESKQDESGMPNNRFLAERTGGTYSTLKVQPAELEDSGVYFCASSHDGIYGYTFGSGTRLTVV.

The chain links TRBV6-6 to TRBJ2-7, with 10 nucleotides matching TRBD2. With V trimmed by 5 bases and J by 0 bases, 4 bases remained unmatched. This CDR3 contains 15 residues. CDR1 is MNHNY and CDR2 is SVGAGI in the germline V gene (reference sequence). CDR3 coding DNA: TGTGCCAGCAGTCCCGGGACTAGCGACTCCTACGAGCAGTACTTC. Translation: CASSPGTSDSYEQYF.

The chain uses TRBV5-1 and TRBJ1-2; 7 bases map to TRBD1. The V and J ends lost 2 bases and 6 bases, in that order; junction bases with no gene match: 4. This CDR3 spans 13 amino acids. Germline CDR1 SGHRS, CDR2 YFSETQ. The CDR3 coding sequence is TGCGCCAGCAGCTTTGAGGGGGCGAATGGCTACACCTTC. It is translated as CASSFEGANGYTF.